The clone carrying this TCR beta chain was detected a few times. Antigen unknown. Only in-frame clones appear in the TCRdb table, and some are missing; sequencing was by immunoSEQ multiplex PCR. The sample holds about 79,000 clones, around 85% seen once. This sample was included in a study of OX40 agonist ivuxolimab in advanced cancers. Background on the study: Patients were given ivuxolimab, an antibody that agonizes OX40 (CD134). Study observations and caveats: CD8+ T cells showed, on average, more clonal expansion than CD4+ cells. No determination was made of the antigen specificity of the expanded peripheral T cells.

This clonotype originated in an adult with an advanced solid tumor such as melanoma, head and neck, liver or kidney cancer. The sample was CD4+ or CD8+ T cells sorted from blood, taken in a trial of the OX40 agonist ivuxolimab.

The CDR3 bases are TGTGCCAGCAGGCACGAAGGGGTCGGTGCTTTCTTT. Amino acid sequence: CASRHEGVGAFF. The rearrangement joins TRBV2 to TRBJ1-1, with D maybe TRBD1 (5 bases). This CDR3 contains 12 residues. The V and J ends lost 6 bases and 11 bases respectively, with 16 bases between them. CDR1 and CDR2 from the germline V gene are SNHLY and FYNNEI. The full variable domain, completed using reference TRBV2 and TRBJ1-1, is EPEVTQTPSHQVTQMGQEVILRCVPISNHLYFYWYRQILGQKVEFLVSFYNNEISEKSEIFDDQFSVERPDGSNFTLKIRSTKLEDSAMYFCASRHEGVGAFFGQGTRLTVV.